These 10 T cell receptor beta chains originate from one sample sequenced in a study of cytomegalovirus exposure and HLA in healthy donors. PCR primers comprised 60 Vbeta and 13 Jbeta primers. Assay used: immunoSEQ multiplex PCR; TCRdb lists only in-frame clones, some missing. The table lists 130,000 or so clones, 78% of them singletons, with just under 6.5% in the top ten. Sequences were obtained from PBMCs. These receptors were taken from a middle-aged woman in good health and CMV-seronegative.

This clone has just a few counts. The junction and the germline gene differ at one end; a read error may be behind it. This chain joins TRBV7-9 and TRBJ2-1; 12 nucleotides match TRBD1. Looked up from germline, CDR1 is SEHNR and CDR2 is FQNEAQ (reference sequence). The CDR3 is 15 amino acids. The CDR3 nucleotides read TGTTCCAGCTCGTCTCCGGGACAGGGGGCCTATGAGCAGTTCTTC. This codes for CSSSSPGQGAYEQFF. The full variable domain, its missing parts supplied by reference TRBV7-9 and TRBJ2-1, is DTGVSQNPRHKITKRGQNVTFRCDPISEHNRLYWYRQTLGQGPEFLTYFQNEAQLEKSRLLSDRFSAERPKGSFSTLEIQRTEQGDSAMYLCSSSSPGQGAYEQFFGPGTRLTVL.

In the case of this clone: The CDR3 does not close with the conserved phenylalanine or tryptophan, likely indicating a read error. The chain links TRBV5-1 to TRBJ2-7; 11 positions agree with TRBD2. This CDR3 has 15 amino acids. Germline V CDR1 and CDR2: SGHRS, YFSETQ. The trim removed 4 bases at V and 5 bases at J, leaving 8 bases unmatched. The CDR3 sequence: CASSRGLAGVDEQYL. As DNA, the CDR3 is TGCGCCAGCAGCCGCGGACTAGCGGGTGTGGACGAGCAGTACCTC.

This clone was recorded a few times. J is TRBJ1-6 and V is TRBV19, with TRBD1 matching over 10 bases. This CDR3 has 13 amino acids. CDR1 and CDR2 from the germline V gene are LNHDA and SQIVND (reference sequence). V was clipped by 8 bases and J by 10 bases; unmatched bases: 5. The CDR3 loop reads CASAGQGYSPLHF. The CDR3 DNA is TGTGCCAGTGCGGGACAGGGGTACTCACCCCTCCACTTT.

This clone occurred a few times. CDR3 DNA: TGTGCCACCAGCTTCGGGAGCAATGAGCAGTTCTTC. The encoded protein is CATSFGSNEQFF. The V gene is TRBV15, the J gene TRBJ2-1; weak D call: TRBD2 (6 bases). CDR3 length equals 12 residues. V was shortened by 5 bases and J by 6 bases, with 8 bases between the two germline ends. Germline V CDR1 and CDR2: LNHNV, YYDKDF (reference sequence).

The J gene is TRBJ2-6, the V gene TRBV28, with a possible D match to TRBD2 (6 bases). The CDR3 is 16 amino acids. Germline CDR1 reads MDHEN; CDR2 reads SYDVKM. Trimming pared 5 bases from V and 2 bases from J, leaving 13 bases between. The CDR3 loop reads CASSHRPGAGANVLTF. CDR3 DNA: TGTGCCAGCAGTCATAGGCCGGGGGCTGGGGCCAACGTCCTGACTTTC.

The rearrangement links TRBV19 to TRBJ2-3; D is unresolved. With 11 bases removed from V and 13 bases from J, the gap between germline ends came to 13 bases. This CDR3 region has 9 residues. Germline loops: CDR1 LNHDA, CDR2 SQIVND (reference sequence). In DNA, the CDR3 is TGTGCCCAGTACCTCCGAAAGTATTTT. This gives the protein CAQYLRKYF.

V usage is TRBV6-5 and J usage is TRBJ1-4; D is possibly TRBD1 (5 bases). Germline V gene data show CDR1 as MNHEY and CDR2 as SVGAGI. There are 16 residues in the CDR3. Trimming stripped 4 bases from V and 3 bases from J, with 15 bases between. The CDR3 is CASSSHSGASNEKLFF. The CDR3 region has the DNA TGTGCCAGCAGTTCACACAGCGGGGCGTCTAATGAAAAACTGTTTTTT.

The J gene is TRBJ2-1, the V gene TRBV28; 10 bases fit TRBD2. The CDR3 totals 16 residues. V lost 5 bases and J lost 0; bases outside the gene matches: 4. Germline CDR1 is MDHEN and CDR2 is SYDVKM. CDR3 bases: TGTGCCAGCAGTCCCGCTAGCGGGAGCTCCTACAATGAGCAGTTCTTC. This sequence encodes CASSPASGSSYNEQFF.

J is TRBJ2-3 and V is TRBV4-2; perhaps TRBD2 as D (6 bases). CDR3 length: 15 residues. Germline V lookup: CDR1 LGHNA, CDR2 YNFKEQ. V lost 4 bases to trimming and J lost 0 bases, with 11 bases between them. CDR3 DNA sequence: TGTGCCAGCAGCCGACTAGGCTCTAGCACAGATACGCAGTATTTT. This translates into CASSRLGSSTDTQYF.

The chain has TRBV7-2 and TRBJ2-6, with D maybe TRBD2 (5 bases). V lost 4 bases and J lost 0, with 10 bases in between. The CDR3 sequence is 16 residues long. From germline, CDR1 is SGHTA and CDR2 FQGNSA. The DNA for the CDR3 is TGTGCCAGCAGCTCCCGGGGTTACTCTGGGGCCAACGTCCTGACTTTC. Amino acids: CASSSRGYSGANVLTF.